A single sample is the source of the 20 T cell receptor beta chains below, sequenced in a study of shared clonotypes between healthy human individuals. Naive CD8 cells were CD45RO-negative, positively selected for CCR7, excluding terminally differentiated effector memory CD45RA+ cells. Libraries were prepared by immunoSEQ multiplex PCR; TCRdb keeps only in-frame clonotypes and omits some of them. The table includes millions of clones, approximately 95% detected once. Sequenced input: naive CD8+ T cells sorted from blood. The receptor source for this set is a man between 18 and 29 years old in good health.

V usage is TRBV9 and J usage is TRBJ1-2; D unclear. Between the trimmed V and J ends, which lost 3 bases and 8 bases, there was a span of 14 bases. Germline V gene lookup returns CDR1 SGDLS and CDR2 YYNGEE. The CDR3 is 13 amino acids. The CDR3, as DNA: TGTGCCAGCAGCGGAGGAGGATCCAGCGGCTACACCTTC. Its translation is CASSGGGSSGYTF.

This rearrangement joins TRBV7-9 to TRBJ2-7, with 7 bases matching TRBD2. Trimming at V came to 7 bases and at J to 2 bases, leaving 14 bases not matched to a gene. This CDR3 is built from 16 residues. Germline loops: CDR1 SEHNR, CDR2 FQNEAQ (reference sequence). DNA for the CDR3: TGTGCCAGCACCCTCGGTCTCGGGGCGGGAGCCTACGAGCAGTACTTC. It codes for CASTLGLGAGAYEQYF.

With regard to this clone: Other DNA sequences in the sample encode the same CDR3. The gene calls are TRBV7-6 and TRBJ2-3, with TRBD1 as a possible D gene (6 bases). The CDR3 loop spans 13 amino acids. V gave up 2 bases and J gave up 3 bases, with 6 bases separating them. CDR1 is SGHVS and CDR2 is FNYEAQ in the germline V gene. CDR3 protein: CASSLTGTDTQYF. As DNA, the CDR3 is TGTGCCAGCAGCTTAACAGGGACAGATACGCAGTATTTT.

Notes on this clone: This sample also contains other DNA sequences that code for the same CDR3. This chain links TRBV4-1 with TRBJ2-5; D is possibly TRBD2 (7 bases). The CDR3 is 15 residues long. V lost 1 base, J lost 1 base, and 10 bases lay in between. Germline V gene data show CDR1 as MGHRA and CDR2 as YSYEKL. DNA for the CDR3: TGCGCCAGCAGCCAAGGGGCGGGGGCCCAAGAGACCCAGTACTTC. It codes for CASSQGAGAQETQYF.

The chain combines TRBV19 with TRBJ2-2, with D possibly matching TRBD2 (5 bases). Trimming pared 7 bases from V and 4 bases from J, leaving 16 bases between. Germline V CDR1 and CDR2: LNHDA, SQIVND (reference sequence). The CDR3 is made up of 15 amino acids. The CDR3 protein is CASTSLRVGTGELFF. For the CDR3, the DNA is TGTGCCAGTACCTCGTTGAGGGTTGGCACCGGGGAGCTGTTTTTT.

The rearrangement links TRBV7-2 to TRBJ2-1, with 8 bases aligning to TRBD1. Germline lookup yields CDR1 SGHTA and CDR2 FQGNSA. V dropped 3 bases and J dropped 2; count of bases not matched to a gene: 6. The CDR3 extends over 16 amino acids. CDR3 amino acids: CASSFTGGTTYNEQFF. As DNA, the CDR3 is TGTGCCAGCAGCTTTACAGGGGGGACCACCTACAATGAGCAGTTCTTC. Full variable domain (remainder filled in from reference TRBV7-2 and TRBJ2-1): GAGVSQSPSNKVTEKGKDVELRCDPISGHTALYWYRQSLGQGLEFLIYFQGNSAPDKSGLPSDRFSAERTGGSVSTLTIQRTQQEDSAVYLCASSFTGGTTYNEQFFGPGTRLTVL.

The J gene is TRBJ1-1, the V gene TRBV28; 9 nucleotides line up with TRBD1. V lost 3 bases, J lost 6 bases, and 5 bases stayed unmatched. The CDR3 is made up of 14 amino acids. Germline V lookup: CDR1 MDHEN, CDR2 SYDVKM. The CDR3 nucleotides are TGTGCCAGCAGTTTGGTACAGGGGGCATCTGAAGCTTTCTTT. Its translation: CASSLVQGASEAFF.

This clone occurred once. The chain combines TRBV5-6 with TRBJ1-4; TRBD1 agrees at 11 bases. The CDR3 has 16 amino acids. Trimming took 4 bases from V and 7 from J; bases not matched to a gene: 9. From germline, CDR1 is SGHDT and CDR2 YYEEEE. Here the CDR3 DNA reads TGTGCCAGCAGCGGGGACAGGGGGTTGTCGAGTGAAAAACTGTTTTTT. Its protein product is CASSGDRGLSSEKLFF.

CDR3 sequence: CASSRWGANEQFF. DNA of the CDR3: TGTGCCAGCAGTCGATGGGGGGCAAATGAGCAGTTCTTC. The V and J genes are TRBV6-4 and TRBJ2-1; possibly TRBD1 or TRBD2 for D (6 bases each). Germline CDR1 reads MRHNA; CDR2 reads SNTAGT. The CDR3 spans 13 residues. V lost 5 bases, J lost 7 bases, and 12 bases lay in between.

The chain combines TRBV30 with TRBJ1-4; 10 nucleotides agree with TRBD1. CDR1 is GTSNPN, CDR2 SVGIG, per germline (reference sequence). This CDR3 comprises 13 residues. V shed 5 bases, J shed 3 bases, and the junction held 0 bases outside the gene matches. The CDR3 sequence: CAWGTGANEKLFF. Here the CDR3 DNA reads TGTGCCTGGGGGACAGGGGCTAATGAAAAACTGTTTTTT.

This CDR3 is CASSQYKSLAEAFF. The CDR3 DNA sequence: TGCGCCAGCAGCCAATATAAGAGTCTTGCTGAAGCTTTCTTT. The chain couples TRBV4-3 to TRBJ1-1; D is unclear. Germline lookup yields CDR1 LGHNA and CDR2 YSLEER. V was pared by 2 bases and J by 6 bases, with 13 bases between. The CDR3 loop spans 14 amino acids.

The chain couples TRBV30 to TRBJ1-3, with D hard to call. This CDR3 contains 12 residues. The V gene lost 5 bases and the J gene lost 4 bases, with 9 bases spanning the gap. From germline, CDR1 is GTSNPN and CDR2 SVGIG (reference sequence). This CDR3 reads CAWDFGGNTIYF. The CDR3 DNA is TGTGCCTGGGACTTCGGAGGAAACACCATATATTTT.

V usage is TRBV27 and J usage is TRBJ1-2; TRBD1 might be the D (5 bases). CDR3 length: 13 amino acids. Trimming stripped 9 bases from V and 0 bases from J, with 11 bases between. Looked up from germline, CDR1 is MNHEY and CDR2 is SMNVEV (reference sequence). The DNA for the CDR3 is TGTGCCAGTCGTCAGGGTCCTAACTATGGCTACACCTTC. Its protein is CASRQGPNYGYTF.

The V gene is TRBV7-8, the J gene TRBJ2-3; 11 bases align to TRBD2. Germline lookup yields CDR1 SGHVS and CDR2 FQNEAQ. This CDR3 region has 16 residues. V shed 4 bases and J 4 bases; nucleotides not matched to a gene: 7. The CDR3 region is CASSSRLAGLSDTQYF. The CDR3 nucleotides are TGTGCCAGCAGCTCAAGACTAGCGGGATTGTCAGATACGCAGTATTTT.

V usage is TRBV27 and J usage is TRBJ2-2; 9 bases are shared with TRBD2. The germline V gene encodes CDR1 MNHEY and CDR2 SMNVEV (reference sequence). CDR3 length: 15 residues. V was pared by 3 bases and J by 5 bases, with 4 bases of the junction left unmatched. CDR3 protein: CASSFLAGHTGELFF. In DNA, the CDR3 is TGTGCCAGCAGTTTTCTAGCGGGACATACCGGGGAGCTGTTTTTT.

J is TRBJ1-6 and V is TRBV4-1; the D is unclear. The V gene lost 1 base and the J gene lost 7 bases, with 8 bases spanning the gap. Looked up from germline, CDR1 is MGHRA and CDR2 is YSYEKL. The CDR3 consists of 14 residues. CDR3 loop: CASSQVQLNSPLHF. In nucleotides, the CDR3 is TGCGCCAGCAGCCAAGTTCAGCTGAATTCACCCCTCCACTTT.

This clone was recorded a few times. CDR3 amino acids: CASSGPGGTDTQYF. The DNA of the CDR3 is TGCGCCAGCTCCGGGCCGGGGGGGACAGATACGCAGTATTTT. The rearrangement uses TRBV10-2 and TRBJ2-3; 8 positions match TRBD2. The CDR3 runs 14 residues. V dropped 8 bases and J dropped 3; count of bases not matched to a gene: 7. CDR1 is WSHSY, CDR2 SAAADI, per germline.

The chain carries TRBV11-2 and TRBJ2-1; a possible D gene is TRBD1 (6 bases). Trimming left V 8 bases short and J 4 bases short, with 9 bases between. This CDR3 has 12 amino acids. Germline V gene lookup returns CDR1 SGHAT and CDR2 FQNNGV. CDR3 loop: CASEGGYNEQFF. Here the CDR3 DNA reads TGTGCCAGCGAAGGGGGTTACAATGAGCAGTTCTTC.

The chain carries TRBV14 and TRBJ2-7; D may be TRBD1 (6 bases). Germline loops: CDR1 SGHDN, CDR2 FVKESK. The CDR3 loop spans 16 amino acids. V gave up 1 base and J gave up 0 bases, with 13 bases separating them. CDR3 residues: CASSQGGHFFSYEQYF. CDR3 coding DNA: TGTGCCAGCAGCCAAGGGGGACACTTTTTCTCCTACGAGCAGTACTTC.

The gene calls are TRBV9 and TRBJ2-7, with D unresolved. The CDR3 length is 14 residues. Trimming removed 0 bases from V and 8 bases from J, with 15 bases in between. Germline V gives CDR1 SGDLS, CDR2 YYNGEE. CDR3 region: CASSVGSMDRQQYF. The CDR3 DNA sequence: TGTGCCAGCAGCGTAGGGTCGATGGACCGCCAGCAGTACTTC.